This T cell receptor beta chain was captured by sequencing in a study of tumor-infiltrating lymphocytes in primary liver carcinoma. The table lists this clonotype with a few counts. Between roughly 17 and 31 mg of unsorted bulk tissue served as the source from which RNA and DNA were co-extracted. Total RNA amounting to 500 ng was the source from which TCR beta cDNA was made with a constant-region primer. What produced the TCR beta libraries was three nested multiplex PCR rounds using slightly modified ARM-PCR. With TRBV1-TRBV30 forward primers and a C-beta reverse primer, the first two PCR rounds were run for around 10 cycles each. TCRdb itself ran the multiplex PCR reads through MiXCR, one entry per CDR3 protein. The sample lists some 100,000 distinct CDR3 sequences, around two thirds occurring once. V lost 6 bases and J lost 8; bases outside the gene matches: 1. Germline V gene sequence: CDR1 MDHEN, CDR2 SYDVKM. This CDR3 has 12 amino acids.

Material for sequencing was liver tumor tissue from sampling region 2. Subset of the sample: tumor region T2, inferior pole. V gene TRBV28 combines with J gene TRBJ2-4, with 10 nucleotides matching TRBD1. This sequence originates from a woman aged 60-75 years with primary liver carcinoma and hepatitis B virus infection. The CDR3: CASRGTGDIQYF. The CDR3 coding sequence is TGTGCCAGCAGAGGGACAGGGGACATTCAGTACTTC.